Shown below are 31 T cell receptor beta chains from a single sample sequenced in a study of radiotherapy plus CTLA-4 blockade in lung cancer. The assay was immunoSEQ multiplex PCR, and TCRdb's table has in-frame clones only and misses some. The sample carries approximately 48,000 clones, approximately 84% recorded once. The sample was peripheral blood, taken from a patient treated with radiotherapy plus ipilimumab. The receptors were gathered from a human donor with non-small cell lung cancer whose response to radiotherapy plus ipilimumab could not be evaluated.

A single count supports this clone. The rearrangement links TRBV9 to TRBJ1-2; the match to TRBD1 covers 7 bases. The CDR3 is 16 amino acids. Germline-derived CDR1 and CDR2 are SGDLS and YYNGEE. J gave up 0 bases and V 3 bases, and 8 bases lay outside the gene matches. DNA for the CDR3: TGTGCCAGCAGCGCTCGTGGGACAGCCGCTAACTATGGCTACACCTTC. Protein sequence: CASSARGTAANYGYTF.

The CDR3 nucleotides are TGTGCCAGCAGCGGGACAGGGGGCGCAGCAGCGACCCAGTACTTC. Its translation: CASSGTGGAAATQYF. The chain couples TRBV9 to TRBJ2-5, with TRBD1 identical over 11 bases. The V gene end was trimmed by 3 bases and the J gene end by 7 bases; junction bases not matched to a gene: 8. Germline CDR1 is SGDLS and CDR2 is YYNGEE. The CDR3 covers 15 residues.

The rearrangement links TRBV5-4 to TRBJ2-6; 7 bases are a match to TRBD1. The CDR3 extends over 15 amino acids. Germline CDR1 is SGHNT and CDR2 is YYREEE (reference sequence). V lost 4 bases, J lost 2 bases, and 3 bases stayed unmatched. CDR3 residues: CASSPTGPGANVLTF. For the CDR3, the DNA is TGTGCCAGCAGCCCGACAGGGCCTGGGGCCAACGTCCTGACTTTC.

The chain is built from TRBV28 and TRBJ1-5; TRBD1 might be the D (5 bases). Germline lookup yields CDR1 MDHEN and CDR2 SYDVKM. Between the trimmed V and J ends, which lost 3 bases and 7 bases, there was a span of 13 bases. The CDR3 length is 14 residues. The CDR3 region is CASSFGRARQPQHF. CDR3 nucleotide sequence: TGTGCCAGCAGTTTTGGCAGGGCTCGGCAGCCCCAGCATTTT. Full variable domain (rest looked up from reference TRBV28 and TRBJ1-5): DVKVTQSSRYLVKRTGEKVFLECVQDMDHENMFWYRQDPGLGLRLIYFSYDVKMKEKGDIPEGYSVSREKKERFSLILESASTNQTSMYLCASSFGRARQPQHFGDGTRLSIL.

In nucleotides, the CDR3 is TGTGCCAGCAGCCTACAGACAGGAGGATACGAGCAGTACTTC. It specifies CASSLQTGGYEQYF. The chain employs TRBV7-2 and TRBJ2-7; D possibly corresponds to TRBD1 (6 bases). V lost 5 bases and J 4 bases, leaving 15 bases between the germline ends. The length of the CDR3 is 14 residues. CDR1 is SGHTA, CDR2 FQGNSA, per germline.

The rearrangement uses TRBV11-2 and TRBJ2-3; a possible D gene is TRBD1 (6 bases). Germline V gives CDR1 SGHAT, CDR2 FQNNGV. The CDR3 contains 16 residues. V was pared by 3 bases and J by 4 bases, with 17 bases between. CDR3 region: CASSFPQGQSADTQYF. The CDR3 DNA is TGTGCCAGCAGCTTTCCACAGGGTCAGTCGGCAGATACGCAGTATTTT.

The chain uses TRBV9 and TRBJ2-3; D is possibly TRBD1 (5 bases). With 6 bases removed from V and 2 bases from J, the gap between germline ends came to 13 bases. CDR1 SGDLS and CDR2 YYNGEE come from the germline V gene. CDR3 length: 14 residues. The CDR3 spells CASNLQDDTDTQYF. Here the CDR3 DNA reads TGTGCCAGCAACTTACAGGACGACACAGATACGCAGTATTTT.

This clone occurred a few times. This chain links TRBV5-6 with TRBJ1-4; 8 bases fit TRBD1. CDR1 and CDR2 from the germline V gene are SGHDT and YYEEEE. Germline trimming cut 4 bases from V and 3 bases from J; bases unmatched to any gene: 8. CDR3 size: 16 residues. CDR3 sequence reads: CASSIRTGRANEKLFF. For the CDR3, the DNA is TGTGCCAGCAGCATAAGGACAGGGCGGGCTAATGAAAAACTGTTTTTT.

The chain links TRBV7-8 to TRBJ1-3, with TRBD1 as a possible D gene (5 bases). Looked up from germline, CDR1 is SGHVS and CDR2 is FQNEAQ. The CDR3 extends over 16 amino acids. The V end was cut by 5 bases, the J end by 1 base, with 15 bases between. Here the CDR3 reads CASSGKKGVSGNTIYF. CDR3 coding DNA: TGTGCCAGCAGCGGCAAAAAAGGGGTATCTGGAAACACCATATATTTT.

The J gene is TRBJ2-2, the V gene TRBV19, with D perhaps matching TRBD1 (6 bases). The V end lost 2 bases, the J end lost 5 bases, and 12 bases lay between the germline ends. Germline V gives CDR1 LNHDA, CDR2 SQIVND (reference sequence). The CDR3 spans 15 residues. CDR3 sequence reads: CASSITGIVTGELFF. As DNA, the CDR3 is TGTGCCAGTAGTATAACAGGGATAGTAACCGGGGAGCTGTTTTTT.

This sequence joins TRBV9 and TRBJ1-4; 9 nucleotides agree with TRBD1. This CDR3 is built from 15 residues. Looked up from germline, CDR1 is SGDLS and CDR2 is YYNGEE. V lost 0 bases and J lost 7; bases outside the gene matches: 4. Here the CDR3 reads CASSVATGGVEKLFF. The CDR3 nucleotides read TGTGCCAGCAGCGTAGCTACAGGGGGCGTTGAAAAACTGTTTTTT.

This clone is judged medium-sized. The chain couples TRBV4-3 to TRBJ1-2, with D perhaps matching TRBD1 (5 bases). The CDR3 is made up of 14 amino acids. Per germline, CDR1 LGHNA and CDR2 YSLEER. V was shortened by 4 bases and J by 6 bases, with 15 bases between the two germline ends. The CDR3 loop reads CASSRETDSHGYTF. In DNA form, the CDR3 reads TGCGCCAGCAGCCGAGAGACAGATTCCCATGGCTACACCTTC.

This chain links TRBV2 with TRBJ1-4; D is undetermined. The length of the CDR3 is 15 residues. Trimming shortened V by 8 bases and J by 0 bases, and 13 bases separated the two germline ends. From germline, CDR1 is SNHLY and CDR2 FYNNEI. Here the CDR3 reads CASRRESSTNEKLFF. CDR3 DNA: TGTGCCAGCCGGAGGGAAAGCTCAACTAATGAAAAACTGTTTTTT.

The rearrangement uses TRBV7-2 and TRBJ2-1, with D possibly matching TRBD2 (6 bases). The CDR3 is made up of 13 amino acids. Germline V CDR1 and CDR2: SGHTA, FQGNSA. The V and J ends lost 3 bases and 12 bases respectively, with 15 bases between them. Here the CDR3 reads CASSFTGGGGQFF. CDR3 in DNA: TGTGCCAGCAGCTTCACCGGTGGGGGAGGGCAGTTCTTC. Full variable domain (outside the CDR3, taken from reference TRBV7-2 and TRBJ2-1): GAGVSQSPSNKVTEKGKDVELRCDPISGHTALYWYRQSLGQGLEFLIYFQGNSAPDKSGLPSDRFSAERTGGSVSTLTIQRTQQEDSAVYLCASSFTGGGGQFFGPGTRLTVL.

The chain couples TRBV14 to TRBJ2-2, with D possibly TRBD2 on 6 matching bases. Germline CDR1 and CDR2: SGHDN and FVKESK. The CDR3 loop spans 13 amino acids. Trimming cost V 6 bases and J 5 bases, with 10 bases left between them. The CDR3 nucleotides read TGTGCCAGCAGGAGACTAGGGACCGGGGAGCTGTTTTTT. It translates to CASRRLGTGELFF.

The chain is built from TRBV7-2 and TRBJ2-7, with 7 bases that match TRBD1. The CDR3 spans 15 residues. Losses at the gene ends were 4 bases for V and 3 bases for J; bases not matched to a gene: 9. CDR1 and CDR2 (germline): SGHTA, FQGNSA. In DNA, the CDR3 is TGTGCCAGCAGCTCCCCCGGGACAGCCCTCTACGAGCAGTACTTC. It codes for CASSSPGTALYEQYF.

This clone was detected a few times. The V gene is TRBV9, the J gene TRBJ2-3; D gene ambiguous. The CDR3 is made up of 14 amino acids. The germline gives CDR1 SGDLS, CDR2 YYNGEE. Trimming left V 1 base short and J 4 bases short, with 10 bases between. As DNA, the CDR3 is TGTGCCAGCAGCGTATCTAATTATGCAGATACGCAGTATTTT. It yields the protein CASSVSNYADTQYF.

This clone is labeled medium-sized. V gene TRBV5-4 combines with J gene TRBJ1-1; TRBD1 matches at 7 bases. This CDR3 is built from 13 residues. The V gene's germline CDR1 is SGHNT and CDR2 YYREEE (reference sequence). Losses at the gene ends were 4 bases for V and 4 bases for J; bases not matched to a gene: 4. CDR3 amino acids: CASSGGTVTEAFF. Here the CDR3 DNA reads TGTGCCAGCAGCGGGGGGACAGTCACTGAAGCTTTCTTT. Supplemented by reference TRBV5-4 and TRBJ1-1, the full variable domain reads ETGVTQSPTHLIKTRGQQVTLRCSSQSGHNTVSWYQQALGQGPQFIFQYYREEENGRGNFPPRFSGLQFPNYSSELNVNALELDDSALYLCASSGGTVTEAFFGQGTRLTVV.

This clone was detected once. The gene calls are TRBV6-5 and TRBJ1-2; TRBD1 matches 8 bases. The CDR3 has 14 amino acids. After removal of 0 bases from V and 8 bases from J, the junction contained 5 bases not matched to a gene. CDR1 is MNHEY and CDR2 is SVGAGI in the germline V gene. Written as DNA, the CDR3 is TGTGCCAGCAGTTACTCGACGACAGGGGCCGGCTACACCTTC. Amino acid sequence: CASSYSTTGAGYTF.

J is TRBJ2-3 and V is TRBV20-1, with D perhaps TRBD2 (5 bases). Per germline, CDR1 DFQATT and CDR2 SNEGSKA (reference sequence). The V and J ends lost 5 bases and 11 bases respectively, with 14 bases between them. The CDR3 length is 11 residues. The CDR3 spells CSAGRQAGQYF. For the CDR3, the DNA is TGCAGTGCTGGACGGCAGGCGGGGCAGTATTTT.

V usage is TRBV29-1 and J usage is TRBJ1-1; D is perhaps TRBD1 (5 bases). The CDR3 has 14 residues. The germline V and J ends were trimmed by 4 bases and 1 base, with 13 bases remaining between them. The V gene's germline CDR1 is SQVTM and CDR2 ANQGSEA. CDR3 region: CSVARQGRNTEAFF. The CDR3 DNA sequence: TGCAGCGTTGCTCGGCAGGGCAGGAACACTGAAGCTTTCTTT.

The V and J genes are TRBV28 and TRBJ2-7, with TRBD1 matching 7 bases. The CDR3 spans 14 residues. CDR1 is MDHEN, CDR2 SYDVKM, per germline. The trim removed 7 bases at V and 0 bases at J, leaving 6 bases unmatched. The chain's CDR3 is CASTTYRGSYEQYF. CDR3 DNA sequence: TGTGCCAGCACCACATACAGGGGCTCCTACGAGCAGTACTTC.

This clone was seen once. J is TRBJ1-2 and V is TRBV5-4; TRBD1 aligns across 8 bases. The CDR3 runs to 15 residues. V trimming: 5 bases; J trimming: 1 base; junction bases outside the gene matches: 7. Germline CDR1 is SGHNT and CDR2 is YYREEE (reference sequence). For the CDR3, the DNA is TGTGCCAGCAGAACGACAGGGGCCTTTAACTATGGCTACACCTTC. It encodes CASRTTGAFNYGYTF. The whole variable domain, filled in from reference TRBV5-4 and TRBJ1-2, reads ETGVTQSPTHLIKTRGQQVTLRCSSQSGHNTVSWYQQALGQGPQFIFQYYREEENGRGNFPPRFSGLQFPNYSSELNVNALELDDSALYLCASRTTGAFNYGYTFGSGTRLTVV.

This clone came up once. The chain employs TRBV7-2 and TRBJ1-1; D uncertain. The CDR3 spans 15 residues. Deletions cut 3 bases from V and 0 bases from J, with 11 bases between. Germline CDR1 reads SGHTA; CDR2 reads FQGNSA. Here the CDR3 reads CASSLIAGMNTEAFF. The CDR3 DNA sequence: TGTGCCAGCAGCTTGATAGCCGGGATGAACACTGAAGCTTTCTTT.

The chain uses TRBV21-1 and TRBJ2-7; the table's D call of TRBD2 was not tested on the DNA. TRBV21-1 is termed a pseudogene. This CDR3 region has 15 residues. CDR3 sequence (DNA): TGTGCCAGCAGCACGGTCGCTTCCCACTACTACGAGCAGTACTTC. It is translated as CASSTVASHYYEQYF.

This clone was picked up one time. The chain recombines TRBV29-1 with TRBJ2-7; 7 nucleotides line up with TRBD1. V trimming: 6 bases; J trimming: 1 base; junction bases outside the gene matches: 6. Germline assignment: CDR1 SQVTM and CDR2 ANQGSEA. The CDR3 runs to 13 residues. The CDR3 bases are TGCAGCGTCCAGACAGGGATGTCCTACGAGCAGTACTTC. Translated, it gives CSVQTGMSYEQYF.

The chain carries TRBV4-2 and TRBJ2-1; TRBD1 matches 9 bases. The CDR3 is made up of 16 amino acids. The germline CDR1 and CDR2 sequences are LGHNA and YNFKEQ. J gave up 2 bases and V 3 bases, and 5 bases lay outside the gene matches. CDR3 protein: CASSQIRDRAYNEQFF. CDR3 DNA sequence: TGTGCCAGCAGCCAGATCCGGGACAGGGCCTACAATGAGCAGTTCTTC.

This clone was recorded only once. The chain is built from TRBV7-3 and TRBJ2-5; TRBD1 matches at 7 bases. The junction had 5 bases not matched to a gene; V was cut back by 5 bases and J by 5 bases. This CDR3 is 13 amino acids long. Germline loops: CDR1 SGHTA, CDR2 FQGTGA. CDR3 nucleotide sequence: TGTGCCAGCAGCACAGGGGTGGGGGAGACCCAGTACTTC. It codes for CASSTGVGETQYF.

This chain links TRBV6-6 with TRBJ1-2; weak D call: TRBD1 (6 bases). V shed 0 bases and J shed 3 bases, with 14 bases lying between them. CDR1 and CDR2 (germline): MNHNY, SVGAGI (reference sequence). The CDR3 length is 16 residues. The CDR3 nucleotides read TGTGCCAGCAGTTACTCGGCAGGGGATATGGACTATGGCTACACCTTC. Protein sequence: CASSYSAGDMDYGYTF.

The V call is TRBV2, the J call TRBJ2-3; 7 nucleotides agree with TRBD2. V dropped 4 bases and J dropped 4; count of bases not matched to a gene: 8. The CDR3 totals 15 residues. Germline loops: CDR1 SNHLY, CDR2 FYNNEI. CDR3 in amino acids: CASSGAGEKADTQYF. The CDR3 region has the DNA TGTGCCAGCAGTGGGGCGGGAGAGAAGGCAGATACGCAGTATTTT.

The chain recombines TRBV11-2 with TRBJ2-6; possible D gene TRBD1, 6 bases. CDR3 length: 18 residues. Germline CDR1 reads SGHAT; CDR2 reads FQNNGV. Deletions cut 5 bases from V and 0 bases from J, with 17 bases between. The CDR3 DNA follows: TGTGCCAGCAGCCCGCACCCGGGACACCTCTCTGGGGCCAACGTCCTGACTTTC. Protein sequence: CASSPHPGHLSGANVLTF.